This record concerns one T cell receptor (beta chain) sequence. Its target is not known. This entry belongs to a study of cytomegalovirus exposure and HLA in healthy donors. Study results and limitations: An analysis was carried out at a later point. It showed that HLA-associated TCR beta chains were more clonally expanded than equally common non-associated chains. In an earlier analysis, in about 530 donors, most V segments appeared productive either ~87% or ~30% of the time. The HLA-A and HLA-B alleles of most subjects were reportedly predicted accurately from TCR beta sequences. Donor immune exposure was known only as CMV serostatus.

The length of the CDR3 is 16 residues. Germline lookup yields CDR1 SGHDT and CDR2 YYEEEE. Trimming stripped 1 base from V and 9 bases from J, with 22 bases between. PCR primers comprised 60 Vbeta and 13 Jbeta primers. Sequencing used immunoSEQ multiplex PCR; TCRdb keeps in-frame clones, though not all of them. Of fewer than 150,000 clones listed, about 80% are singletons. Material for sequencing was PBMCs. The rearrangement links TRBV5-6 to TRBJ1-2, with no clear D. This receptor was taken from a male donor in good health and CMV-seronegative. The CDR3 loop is CASSLSEASHVRRYTF. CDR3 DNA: TGTGCCAGCAGCTTGAGTGAGGCTTCCCACGTTCGCCGCTACACCTTC.